This note documents a single T cell receptor (beta chain) sequence. Its antigen remains unknown. Amplification targeted TCR beta CDR3 regions from RNA transcripts. A first-round RT-PCR of the TCR CDR3 used the HTBI primer set. TCRdb independently ran MiXCR on the multiplex PCR reads; one entry per CDR3 protein. Of about 640,000 distinct CDR3 sequences listed, 20% were seen once; the top ten hold roughly 30%. This specimen comes from a study of T cells in Graves' hyperthyroidism and ophthalmopathy. Study context: Upon initial diagnosis and before any treatment, peripheral blood was collected.

Findings and caveats of the study: Blood also held most thyroid clonotypes expanded beyond 0.001. A 13 V-J model separated ophthalmopathy from stable hyperthyroidism.

This CDR3 is 17 amino acids long. V shed 6 bases and J 5 bases; nucleotides not matched to a gene: 18. Germline loops: CDR1 SEHNR, CDR2 FQNEAQ (reference sequence). This TCR came from a man between 25 and 39 years old with Graves' ophthalmopathy. V is TRBV7-9 and J is TRBJ2-7, with 8 bases identical to TRBD1. Sequenced material: blood. The CDR3 loop is CASRPSIDRDRLNEQYF. DNA for the CDR3: TGTGCCAGCAGACCCTCTATCGACCGGGACAGGTTGAACGAGCAGTACTTC.